Listed below are T cell receptor beta chains from one sample, sequenced in a study of blood T cell repertoires in COVID-19. Here immunoSEQ multiplex PCR was the method, and the copy in TCRdb shows in-frame clones only, minus some. The sample lists 250,000 to 350,000 clones, about 87% occurring once. The specimen was peripheral blood. The receptors derive from a woman aged 50 to 60 who had recovered from COVID-19. Each CDR3 is given with its conserved first and last residue. D genes are given only for firm matches. Expanded clones are given a class, and other clones once, few, many or no size at all.

clone_size: few; v_call: TRBV20-1; j_call: TRBJ1-6; cdr3_length: 11; d_call: .; cdr3_nt: TGCAGTGTCAGGGGCAATTCACCCCTCCACTTT; cdr3_aa: CSVRGNSPLHF
clone_size: .; v_call: TRBV24-1; j_call: TRBJ1-4; cdr3_length: 14; d_call: TRBD1; cdr3_nt: TGTGCCACCAACCTCCGACAGGGGGCTGAAAAACTGTTTTTT; cdr3_aa: CATNLRQGAEKLFF
clone_size: .; v_call: TRBV11-2; j_call: TRBJ2-3; cdr3_length: 14; d_call: .; cdr3_nt: TGTGCCAGCAGCTTAGCGGTGAGCACAGATACGCAGTATTTT; cdr3_aa: CASSLAVSTDTQYF
clone_size: .; v_call: TRBV28; j_call: TRBJ2-2; cdr3_length: 16; d_call: .; cdr3_nt: TGTGCCAGCAGTCGTCTCGGGGGTTCGAACACCGGGGAGCTGTTTTTT; cdr3_aa: CASSRLGGSNTGELFF
clone_size: .; v_call: TRBV10-3; j_call: TRBJ2-7; cdr3_length: 15; d_call: TRBD2; cdr3_nt: TGTGCCATCAGGTCCGCCGGGACTAGCGGGGGGGCCCAGTACTTC; cdr3_aa: CAIRSAGTSGGAQYF
clone_size: .; v_call: TRBV5-4; j_call: TRBJ1-2; cdr3_length: 15; d_call: TRBD1; cdr3_nt: TGTGCCAGCAGCTTCTCGACAGGGAAAAACTATGGCTACACCTTC; cdr3_aa: CASSFSTGKNYGYTF
clone_size: .; v_call: TRBV5-4; j_call: TRBJ2-3; cdr3_length: 16; d_call: TRBD2; cdr3_nt: TGTGCCAGCAGCCGACAAAGCGGGGCAAGCACAGATACGCAGTATTTT; cdr3_aa: CASSRQSGASTDTQYF
clone_size: .; v_call: TRBV9; j_call: TRBJ1-3; cdr3_length: 15; d_call: .; cdr3_nt: TGTGCCAGCAGCGTAGTCTCAGGCTCTGGAAACACCATATATTTT; cdr3_aa: CASSVVSGSGNTIYF
clone_size: .; v_call: TRBV30; j_call: TRBJ1-1; cdr3_length: 14; d_call: .; cdr3_nt: TGTGCCTGGAGTGTATGGTCGGGTGGCTCTGAAGCTTTCTTT; cdr3_aa: CAWSVWSGGSEAFF
clone_size: .; v_call: TRBV30; j_call: TRBJ1-3; cdr3_length: 13; d_call: .; cdr3_nt: TGTGCCTGGAGTCCCATAGCTGGAAACACCATATATTTT; cdr3_aa: CAWSPIAGNTIYF
clone_size: many; v_call: TRBV19; j_call: TRBJ2-7; cdr3_length: 14; d_call: TRBD2; cdr3_nt: TGTGCCAGTAGTCAGACTAGCGGCACCTACGAGCAGTACTTC; cdr3_aa: CASSQTSGTYEQYF
clone_size: .; v_call: TRBV29-1; j_call: TRBJ2-2; cdr3_length: 11; d_call: .; cdr3_nt: TGCAGCGGGGTGGGCTACGGGGAGCTGTTTTTT; cdr3_aa: CSGVGYGELFF
clone_size: .; v_call: TRBV7-3; j_call: TRBJ1-1; cdr3_length: 14; d_call: .; cdr3_nt: TGTGCCAGCAGCTTAACCCGAGGTTCAACTGAAGCTTTCTTT; cdr3_aa: CASSLTRGSTEAFF
clone_size: .; v_call: TRBV9; j_call: TRBJ2-5; cdr3_length: 16; d_call: TRBD1; cdr3_nt: TGTGCCAGCAGCACCGGAACAGGGGTGGGTGTTAAGACCCAGTACTTC; cdr3_aa: CASSTGTGVGVKTQYF
clone_size: .; v_call: TRBV5-6; j_call: TRBJ1-1; cdr3_length: 17; d_call: TRBD1; cdr3_nt: TGTGCCAGCAGACTTACCGGGACAGGGGGCGAATCCACTGAAGCTTTCTTT; cdr3_aa: CASRLTGTGGESTEAFF
clone_size: .; v_call: TRBV19; j_call: TRBJ2-7; cdr3_length: 14; d_call: .; cdr3_nt: TGTGCCAGTAGTCAGACTGCGATCCCCTACGAGCAGTACTTC; cdr3_aa: CASSQTAIPYEQYF
clone_size: .; v_call: TRBV6-6; j_call: TRBJ2-7; cdr3_length: 12; d_call: .; cdr3_nt: TGTGCCAGCTCTCAAGGGGGCTACGAGCAGTACTTC; cdr3_aa: CASSQGGYEQYF
clone_size: .; v_call: TRBV19; j_call: TRBJ1-2; cdr3_length: 13; d_call: .; cdr3_nt: TGTGCCAGTAACAGGGCTCGTGAGTATGGCTACACCTTC; cdr3_aa: CASNRAREYGYTF
clone_size: .; v_call: TRBV7-2; j_call: TRBJ2-5; cdr3_length: 16; d_call: TRBD2; cdr3_nt: TGTGCCAGCAGCTTAGAACTAGCGAGGGGCGTAGAGACCCAGTACTTC; cdr3_aa: CASSLELARGVETQYF
clone_size: once; v_call: TRBV11-3; j_call: TRBJ2-1; cdr3_length: 16; d_call: .; cdr3_nt: TGTGCCAGCAGCTCTGGTGGCGGGGAATCCTACAATGAGCAGTTCTTC; cdr3_aa: CASSSGGGESYNEQFF
clone_size: .; v_call: TRBV11-2; j_call: TRBJ1-3; cdr3_length: 16; d_call: .; cdr3_nt: TGTGCCAGCAGATCTATCCGGGACAAATCTGGAAACACCATATATTTT; cdr3_aa: CASRSIRDKSGNTIYF
clone_size: .; v_call: TRBV6-5; j_call: TRBJ2-5; cdr3_length: 14; d_call: .; cdr3_nt: TGTGCCAGCAGAAGACCGGGATCGGGAGAGACCCAGTACTTC; cdr3_aa: CASRRPGSGETQYF
clone_size: .; v_call: TRBV27; j_call: TRBJ1-5; cdr3_length: 17; d_call: TRBD1; cdr3_nt: TGTGCCAGCAGTCCGTCGAGACAGGGTAGGAGCAATCAGCCCCAGCATTTT; cdr3_aa: CASSPSRQGRSNQPQHF
clone_size: .; v_call: TRBV4-1; j_call: TRBJ2-7; cdr3_length: 15; d_call: .; cdr3_nt: TGCGCCAGCAGCCACATATCGACAGCAGATTACGAGCAGTACTTC; cdr3_aa: CASSHISTADYEQYF
clone_size: few; v_call: TRBV7-2; j_call: TRBJ1-3; cdr3_length: 13; d_call: .; cdr3_nt: TGTGCCAGCAGCACGGTCCAGGGTTACACCATATATTTT; cdr3_aa: CASSTVQGYTIYF
clone_size: .; v_call: TRBV15; j_call: TRBJ1-2; cdr3_length: 15; d_call: TRBD1; cdr3_nt: TGTGCCACCAGCAGAGACGCGGCAGGGGGCTATGGCTACACCTTC; cdr3_aa: CATSRDAAGGYGYTF
clone_size: .; v_call: TRBV28; j_call: TRBJ1-1; cdr3_length: 13; d_call: .; cdr3_nt: TGTGCCAGCAGTTTAGCAGGGAACACTGAAGCTTTCTTT; cdr3_aa: CASSLAGNTEAFF
clone_size: .; v_call: TRBV2; j_call: TRBJ2-1; cdr3_length: 13; d_call: TRBD2; cdr3_nt: TGTGCCAGCAGTGAACTAGCGGACAATGAGCAGTTCTTC; cdr3_aa: CASSELADNEQFF
clone_size: .; v_call: TRBV3-1/TRBV3-2; j_call: TRBJ1-5; cdr3_length: 14; d_call: .; cdr3_nt: TGTGCCAGCAGCCAAGGTTCGGGGGGACAGCCCCAGCATTTT; cdr3_aa: CASSQGSGGQPQHF
clone_size: .; v_call: TRBV18; j_call: TRBJ2-2; cdr3_length: 17; d_call: TRBD2; cdr3_nt: TGTGCCAGCTCACCCTTACTAGCGGGGGCGAACACCGGGGAGCTGTTTTTT; cdr3_aa: CASSPLLAGANTGELFF
clone_size: .; v_call: TRBV6-5; j_call: TRBJ1-4; cdr3_length: 13; d_call: .; cdr3_nt: TGTGCCAGCTCCTTCGGGTTTAATGAAAAACTGTTTTTT; cdr3_aa: CASSFGFNEKLFF
clone_size: few; v_call: TRBV6-2/TRBV6-3; j_call: TRBJ1-1; cdr3_length: 12; d_call: .; cdr3_nt: TGTGCCAGCAGTAGGGCAGGGCACGGAGCTTTCTTT; cdr3_aa: CASSRAGHGAFF
clone_size: .; v_call: TRBV6-6; j_call: TRBJ2-1; cdr3_length: 15; d_call: TRBD1; cdr3_nt: TGTGCCAGCAACCAACCGGGACAGGGAATCAATGAGCAGTTCTTC; cdr3_aa: CASNQPGQGINEQFF
clone_size: .; v_call: TRBV12-3/TRBV12-4; j_call: TRBJ1-2; cdr3_length: 13; d_call: .; cdr3_nt: TGTGCCAGCAGGCGGGACCTTGGAGGAGGCTACACCTTC; cdr3_aa: CASRRDLGGGYTF
clone_size: .; v_call: TRBV28; j_call: TRBJ2-5; cdr3_length: 18; d_call: TRBD2; cdr3_nt: TGTGCCAGCAGTTCTGGACTAGCGGGGGGGCCGGGAGAAGAGACCCAGTACTTC; cdr3_aa: CASSSGLAGGPGEETQYF
clone_size: .; v_call: TRBV5-6; j_call: TRBJ2-1; cdr3_length: 13; d_call: .; cdr3_nt: TGTGCCAGCAGCAGCGCCTTATACAATGAGCAGTTCTTC; cdr3_aa: CASSSALYNEQFF
clone_size: .; v_call: TRBV19; j_call: TRBJ2-1; cdr3_length: 15; d_call: .; cdr3_nt: TGTGCCAGTAGTGCATCTAGGGGTTCCTACAATGAGCAGTTCTTC; cdr3_aa: CASSASRGSYNEQFF
clone_size: .; v_call: TRBV7-2; j_call: TRBJ2-7; cdr3_length: 13; d_call: .; cdr3_nt: TGTGCCAGCAACGTGACAGCCCCCTACGAGCAGTACTTC; cdr3_aa: CASNVTAPYEQYF
clone_size: .; v_call: TRBV11-1; j_call: TRBJ1-1; cdr3_length: 15; d_call: .; cdr3_nt: TGTGCCAGCAGCACCAATCAGGGTTTAGACACTGAAGCTTTCTTT; cdr3_aa: CASSTNQGLDTEAFF
clone_size: .; v_call: TRBV29-1; j_call: TRBJ1-1; cdr3_length: 14; d_call: .; cdr3_nt: TGCAGCGTTGCTCCGACAGAACCGAACACTGAAGCTTTCTTT; cdr3_aa: CSVAPTEPNTEAFF